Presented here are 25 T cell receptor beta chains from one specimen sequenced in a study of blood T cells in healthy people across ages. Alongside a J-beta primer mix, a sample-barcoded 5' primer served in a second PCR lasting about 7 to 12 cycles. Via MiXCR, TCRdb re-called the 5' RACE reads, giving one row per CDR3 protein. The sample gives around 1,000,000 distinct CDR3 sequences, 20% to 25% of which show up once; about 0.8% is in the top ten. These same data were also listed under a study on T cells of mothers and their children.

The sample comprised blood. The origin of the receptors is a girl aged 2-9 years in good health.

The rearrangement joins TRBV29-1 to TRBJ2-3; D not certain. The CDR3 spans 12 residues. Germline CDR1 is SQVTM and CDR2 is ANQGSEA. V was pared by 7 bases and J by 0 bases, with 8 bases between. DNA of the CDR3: TGCAGCGCGGAAGCTAGCACAGATACGCAGTATTTT. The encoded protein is CSAEASTDTQYF.

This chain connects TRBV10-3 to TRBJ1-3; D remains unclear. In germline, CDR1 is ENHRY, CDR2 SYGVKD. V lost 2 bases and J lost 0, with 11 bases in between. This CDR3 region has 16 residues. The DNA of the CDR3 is TGTGCCATCAGTGAGGGGCAGGTGATCTCTGGAAACACCATATATTTT. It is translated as CAISEGQVISGNTIYF.

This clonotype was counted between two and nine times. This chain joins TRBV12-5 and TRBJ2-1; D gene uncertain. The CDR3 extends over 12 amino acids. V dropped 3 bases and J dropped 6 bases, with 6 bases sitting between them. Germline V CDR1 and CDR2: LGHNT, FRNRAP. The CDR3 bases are TGTGCTAGTGGTTTCTGGTCCAATGAGCAGTTCTTC. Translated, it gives CASGFWSNEQFF.

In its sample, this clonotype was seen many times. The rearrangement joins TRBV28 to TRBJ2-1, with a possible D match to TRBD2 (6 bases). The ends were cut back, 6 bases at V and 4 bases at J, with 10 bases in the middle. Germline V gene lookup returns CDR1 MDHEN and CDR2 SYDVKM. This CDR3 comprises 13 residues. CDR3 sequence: CASRRDFYNEQFF. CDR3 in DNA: TGTGCCAGCAGGAGGGACTTTTACAATGAGCAGTTCTTC.

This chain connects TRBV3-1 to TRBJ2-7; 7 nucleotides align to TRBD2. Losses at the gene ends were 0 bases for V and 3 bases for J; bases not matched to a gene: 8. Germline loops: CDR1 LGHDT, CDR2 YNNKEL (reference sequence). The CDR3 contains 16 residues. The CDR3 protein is CASSQDGGLAVYEQYF. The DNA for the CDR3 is TGTGCCAGCAGCCAAGACGGTGGGCTAGCGGTCTACGAGCAGTACTTC.

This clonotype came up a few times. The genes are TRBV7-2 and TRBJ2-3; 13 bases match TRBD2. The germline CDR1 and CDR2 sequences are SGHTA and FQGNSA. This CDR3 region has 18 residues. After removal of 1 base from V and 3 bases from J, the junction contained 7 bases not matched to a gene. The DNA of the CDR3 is TGTGCCAGCAGCTTAGTCAGACTAGCGGGGGGAAGGACAGATACGCAGTATTTT. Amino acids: CASSLVRLAGGRTDTQYF.

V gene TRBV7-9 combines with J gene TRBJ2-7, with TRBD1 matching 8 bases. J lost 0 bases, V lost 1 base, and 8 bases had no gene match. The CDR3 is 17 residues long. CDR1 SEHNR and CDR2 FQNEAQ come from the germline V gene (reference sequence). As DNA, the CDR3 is TGTGCCAGCAGCTTAGGTGGACAGGGAGCCAGCTCCTACGAGCAGTACTTC. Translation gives CASSLGGQGASSYEQYF.

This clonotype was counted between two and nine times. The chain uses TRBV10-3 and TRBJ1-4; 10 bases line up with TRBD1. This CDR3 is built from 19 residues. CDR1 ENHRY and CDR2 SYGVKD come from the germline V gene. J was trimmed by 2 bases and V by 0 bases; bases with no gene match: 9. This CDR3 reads CAISESRDRGSRTNEKLFF. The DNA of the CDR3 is TGTGCCATCAGTGAGTCGAGGGACAGGGGCTCTAGGACTAATGAAAAACTGTTTTTT.

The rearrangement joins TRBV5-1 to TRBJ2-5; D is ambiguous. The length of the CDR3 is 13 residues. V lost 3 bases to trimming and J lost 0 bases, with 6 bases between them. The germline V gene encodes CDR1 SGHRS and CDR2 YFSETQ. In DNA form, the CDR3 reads TGCGCCAGCAGCTACTTCTACCAAGAGACCCAGTACTTC. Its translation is CASSYFYQETQYF.

CDR3 amino acids: CAINEGGSRESETQYF. The CDR3 DNA reads as TGTGCCATCAACGAGGGGGGGAGTAGAGAGTCGGAGACCCAGTACTTC. This rearrangement joins TRBV10-3 to TRBJ2-5; weak D call: TRBD2 (7 bases). The CDR3 runs 16 residues. V was clipped by 7 bases and J by 5 bases, with 23 bases between them. Per the germline V gene, CDR1 is ENHRY and CDR2 is SYGVKD.

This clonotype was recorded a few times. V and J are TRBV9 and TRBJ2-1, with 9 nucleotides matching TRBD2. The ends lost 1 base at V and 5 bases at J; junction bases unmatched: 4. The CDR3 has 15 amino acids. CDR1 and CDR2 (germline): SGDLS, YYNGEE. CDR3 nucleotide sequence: TGTGCCAGCAGCGTAAGAGCGGGAGGTAACAATGAGCAGTTCTTC. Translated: CASSVRAGGNNEQFF.

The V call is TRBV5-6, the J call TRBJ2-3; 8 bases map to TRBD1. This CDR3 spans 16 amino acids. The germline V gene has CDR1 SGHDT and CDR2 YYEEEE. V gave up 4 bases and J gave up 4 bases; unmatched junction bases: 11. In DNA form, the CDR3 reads TGTGCCAGCAGCGCAGGACAGGGAAGGAGGGCAGATACGCAGTATTTT. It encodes CASSAGQGRRADTQYF.

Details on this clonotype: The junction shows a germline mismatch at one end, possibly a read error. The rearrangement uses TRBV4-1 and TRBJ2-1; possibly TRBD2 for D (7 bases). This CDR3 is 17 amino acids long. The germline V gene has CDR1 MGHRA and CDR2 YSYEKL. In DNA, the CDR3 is TGCGCCAGCAGCCAAGGTCCCCCTTTAGGGGGGGAGGAGACCCGGTACTTC. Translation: CASSQGPPLGGEETRYF.

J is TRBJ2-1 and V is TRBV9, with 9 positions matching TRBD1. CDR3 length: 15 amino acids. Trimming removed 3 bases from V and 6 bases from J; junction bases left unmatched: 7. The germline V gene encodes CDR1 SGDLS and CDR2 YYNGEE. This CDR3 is CASSETGGVSNEQFF. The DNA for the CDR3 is TGTGCCAGCAGCGAGACAGGGGGAGTAAGCAATGAGCAGTTCTTC.

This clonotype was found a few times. The CDR3 DNA follows: TGCAGTGCTAGAGCAGGCAGCTATAGCAATCAGCCCCAGCATTTT. This gives the protein CSARAGSYSNQPQHF. This sequence joins TRBV20-1 and TRBJ1-5; D gene unclear. The CDR3 loop spans 15 amino acids. CDR1 and CDR2 (germline): DFQATT, SNEGSKA (reference sequence). V gave up 1 base and J gave up 0 bases, with 10 bases separating them.

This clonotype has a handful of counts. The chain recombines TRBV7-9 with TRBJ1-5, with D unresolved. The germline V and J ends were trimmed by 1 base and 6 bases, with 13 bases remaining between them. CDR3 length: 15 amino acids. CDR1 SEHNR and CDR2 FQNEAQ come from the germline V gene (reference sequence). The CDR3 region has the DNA TGTGCCAGCAGCTTAGGGCAGGCGGTCGGTCAGCCCCAGCATTTT. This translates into CASSLGQAVGQPQHF.

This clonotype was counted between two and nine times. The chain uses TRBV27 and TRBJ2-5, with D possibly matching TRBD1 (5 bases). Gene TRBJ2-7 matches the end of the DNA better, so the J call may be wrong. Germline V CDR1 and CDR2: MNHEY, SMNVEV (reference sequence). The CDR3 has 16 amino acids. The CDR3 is CASSSNWGGNSYEQYF. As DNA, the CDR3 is TGTGCCAGCAGCTCCAATTGGGGCGGAAACTCCTACGAGCAGTACTTC.

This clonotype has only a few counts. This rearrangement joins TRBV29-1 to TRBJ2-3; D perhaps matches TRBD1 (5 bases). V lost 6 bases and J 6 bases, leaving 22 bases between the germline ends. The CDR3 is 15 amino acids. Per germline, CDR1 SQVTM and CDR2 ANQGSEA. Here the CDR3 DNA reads TGCAGCGTCGACACTCCCAGGGCCGTTGCGGATACGCAGTATTTT. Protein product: CSVDTPRAVADTQYF.

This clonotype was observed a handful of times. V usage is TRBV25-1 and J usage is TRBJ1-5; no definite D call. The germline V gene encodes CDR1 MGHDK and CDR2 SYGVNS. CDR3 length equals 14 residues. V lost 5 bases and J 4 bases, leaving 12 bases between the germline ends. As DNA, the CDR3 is TGTGCCAGCAGTTCCGGGGTTGGAAATCAGCCCCAGCATTTT. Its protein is CASSSGVGNQPQHF.

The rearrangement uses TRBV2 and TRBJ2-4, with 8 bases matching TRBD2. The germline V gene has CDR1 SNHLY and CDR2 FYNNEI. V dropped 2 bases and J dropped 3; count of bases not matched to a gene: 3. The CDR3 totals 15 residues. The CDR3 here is CASSEFREGKNIQYF. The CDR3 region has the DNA TGTGCCAGCAGTGAATTTCGGGAGGGCAAAAACATTCAGTACTTC.

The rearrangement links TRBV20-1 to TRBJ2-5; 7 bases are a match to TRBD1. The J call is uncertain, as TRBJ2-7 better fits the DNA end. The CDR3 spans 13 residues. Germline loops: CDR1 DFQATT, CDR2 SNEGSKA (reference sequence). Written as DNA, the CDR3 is TGCAGTGCTAGAACGACAGGGATCTACGAGCAGTACTTC. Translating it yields CSARTTGIYEQYF.

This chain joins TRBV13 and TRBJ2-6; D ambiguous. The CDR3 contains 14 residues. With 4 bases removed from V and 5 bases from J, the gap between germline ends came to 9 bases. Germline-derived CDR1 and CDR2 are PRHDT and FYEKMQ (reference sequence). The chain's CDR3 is CASSSYNRANVLTF. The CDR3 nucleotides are TGTGCCAGCAGCTCGTACAATCGGGCCAACGTCCTGACTTTC.

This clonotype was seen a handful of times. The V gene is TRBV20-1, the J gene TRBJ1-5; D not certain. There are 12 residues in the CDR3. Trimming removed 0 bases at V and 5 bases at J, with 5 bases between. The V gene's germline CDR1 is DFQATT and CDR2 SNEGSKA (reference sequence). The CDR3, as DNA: TGCAGTGCTAGAGATTATCATCAGCCCCAGCATTTT. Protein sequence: CSARDYHQPQHF.

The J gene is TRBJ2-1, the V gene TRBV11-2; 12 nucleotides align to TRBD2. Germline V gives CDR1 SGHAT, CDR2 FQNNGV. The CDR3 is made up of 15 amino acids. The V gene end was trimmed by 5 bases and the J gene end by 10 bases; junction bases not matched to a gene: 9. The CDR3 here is CASSKTSGSGGEQFF. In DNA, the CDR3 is TGTGCCAGCAGCAAGACTAGCGGGAGTGGCGGCGAGCAGTTCTTC.

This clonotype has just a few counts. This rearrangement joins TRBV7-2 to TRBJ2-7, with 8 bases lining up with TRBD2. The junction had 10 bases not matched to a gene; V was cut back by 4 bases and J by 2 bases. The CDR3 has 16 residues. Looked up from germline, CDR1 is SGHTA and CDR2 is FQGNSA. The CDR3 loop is CASSSPLAGGPYEQYF. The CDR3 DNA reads TGTGCCAGCAGCTCGCCCCTGGCGGGGGGCCCCTACGAGCAGTACTTC.